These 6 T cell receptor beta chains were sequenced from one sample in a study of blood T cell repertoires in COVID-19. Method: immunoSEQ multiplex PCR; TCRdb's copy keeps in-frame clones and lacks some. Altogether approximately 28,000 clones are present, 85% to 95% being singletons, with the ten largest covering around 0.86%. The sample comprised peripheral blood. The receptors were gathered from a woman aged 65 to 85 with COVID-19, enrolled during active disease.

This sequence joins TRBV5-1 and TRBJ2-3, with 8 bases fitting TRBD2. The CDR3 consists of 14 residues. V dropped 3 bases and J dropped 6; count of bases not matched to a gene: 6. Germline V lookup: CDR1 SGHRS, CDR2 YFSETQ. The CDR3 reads CASSYGTSRDTQYF. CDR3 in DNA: TGCGCCAGCAGCTACGGGACTAGTAGGGATACGCAGTATTTT.

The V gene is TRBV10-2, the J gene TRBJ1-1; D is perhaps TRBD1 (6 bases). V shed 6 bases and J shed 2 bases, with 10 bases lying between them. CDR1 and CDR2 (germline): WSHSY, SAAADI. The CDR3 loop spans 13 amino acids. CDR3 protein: CASREQGNTEAFF. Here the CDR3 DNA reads TGCGCCAGCAGAGAACAGGGAAACACTGAAGCTTTCTTT.

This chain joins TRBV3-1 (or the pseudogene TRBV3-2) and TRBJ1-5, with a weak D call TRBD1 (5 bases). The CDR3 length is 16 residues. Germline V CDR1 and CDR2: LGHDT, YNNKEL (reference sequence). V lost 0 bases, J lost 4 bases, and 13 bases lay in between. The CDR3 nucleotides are TGTGCCAGCAGCCAAGATCATGACAGTTCGAATCAGCCCCAGCATTTT. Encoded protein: CASSQDHDSSNQPQHF.

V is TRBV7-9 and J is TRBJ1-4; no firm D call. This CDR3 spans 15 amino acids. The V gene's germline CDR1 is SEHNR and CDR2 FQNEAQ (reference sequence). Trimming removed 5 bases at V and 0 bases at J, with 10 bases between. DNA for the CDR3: TGTGCCAGCAGCCCGAGATACTCAACTAATGAAAAACTGTTTTTT. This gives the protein CASSPRYSTNEKLFF.

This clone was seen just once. The CDR3 loop reads CASSLVGNTIYF. CDR3 DNA sequence: TGTGCCAGCAGCTTAGTAGGAAACACCATATATTTT. The chain joins TRBV7-2 to TRBJ1-3, with D uncertain. The CDR3 sequence is 12 residues long. Trimming cost V 1 base and J 4 bases, with 2 bases left between them. Germline loops: CDR1 SGHTA, CDR2 FQGNSA. The whole variable domain, remainder taken from reference TRBV7-2 and TRBJ1-3, is GAGVSQSPSNKVTEKGKDVELRCDPISGHTALYWYRQSLGQGLEFLIYFQGNSAPDKSGLPSDRFSAERTGGSVSTLTIQRTQQEDSAVYLCASSLVGNTIYFGEGSWLTVV.

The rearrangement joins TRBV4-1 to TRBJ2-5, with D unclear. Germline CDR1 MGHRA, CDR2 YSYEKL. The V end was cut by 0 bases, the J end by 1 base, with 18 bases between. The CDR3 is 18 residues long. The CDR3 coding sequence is TGCGCCAGCAGCCAAGAACCTCTTATGGGCGCAATCCAAGAGACCCAGTACTTC. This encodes CASSQEPLMGAIQETQYF.